These 18 T cell receptor beta chains were sequenced from one sample in a study of T cell repertoires in cytomegalovirus infection. TCRdb ran MiXCR on the reads and lists one entry per CDR3 protein. The sample holds about 700,000 distinct CDR3 sequences, roughly 36% seen once. For these receptors, no antigen is known. Material: cultured PBMCs, obtained from culture after CMV antigen stimulation. All receptors come from a human donor in good health (CMV status not recorded). Some clones in this sample may be carry-over from other donors' samples.

The V call is TRBV5-6, the J call TRBJ1-6; no definite D call. This CDR3 is built from 15 residues. Germline CDR1 is SGHDT and CDR2 is YYEEEE. V was trimmed by 4 bases and J by 10 bases, leaving 18 bases between them. CDR3 bases: TGTGCCAGCAGCCGCCGGCCAGCAGGATCCTCACCCCTCCACTTT. This encodes CASSRRPAGSSPLHF. Full variable domain (missing parts from reference TRBV5-6 and TRBJ1-6): DAGVTQSPTHLIKTRGQQVTLRCSPKSGHDTVSWYQQALGQGPQFIFQYYEEEERQRGNFPDRFSGHQFPNYSSELNVNALLLGDSALYLCASSRRPAGSSPLHFGNGTRLTVT.

V gene TRBV19 combines with J gene TRBJ1-2; 7 bases fit TRBD1. With V trimmed by 9 bases and J by 8 bases, 12 bases remained unmatched. The CDR3 is 13 residues long. Germline-derived CDR1 and CDR2 are LNHDA and SQIVND (reference sequence). The CDR3 spells CASQKQGPYGYTF. The DNA for the CDR3 is TGTGCCAGCCAGAAACAGGGGCCCTACGGCTACACCTTC.

This clonotype has more than one count but fewer than ten. The chain joins TRBV7-2 to TRBJ2-7, with 8 bases matching TRBD2. Germline CDR1 and CDR2: SGHTA and FQGNSA. This CDR3 has 18 residues. J was trimmed by 3 bases and V by 4 bases; bases with no gene match: 17. This chain's CDR3 is CASSSQGLAGVMSYEQYF. The CDR3 nucleotides read TGTGCCAGCAGCTCCCAGGGGCTAGCGGGTGTTATGAGCTACGAGCAGTACTTC.

This clonotype was seen more than once but under ten times. The chain is built from TRBV5-4 and TRBJ1-3, with a tentative D call TRBD1 (6 bases). V lost 4 bases, J lost 4 bases, and 15 bases lay in between. The CDR3 has 15 amino acids. Germline V gives CDR1 SGHNT, CDR2 YYREEE (reference sequence). CDR3 DNA sequence: TGTGCCAGCAGCCCCAGCGGGGGGCTCGGAAACACCATATATTTT. It translates to CASSPSGGLGNTIYF.

The chain combines TRBV6-1 with TRBJ2-1; 10 positions match TRBD2. Trimming at V came to 8 bases and at J to 10 bases, leaving 8 bases not matched to a gene. The germline V gene encodes CDR1 MNHNS and CDR2 SASEGT. The CDR3 covers 13 residues. CDR3 amino acids: CASGSGGGWEQFF. Here the CDR3 DNA reads TGTGCCAGCGGGAGCGGGGGGGGCTGGGAGCAGTTCTTC.

This clonotype was detected only a few times. The chain carries TRBV7-6 and TRBJ1-6; D is uncertain. The CDR3 contains 15 residues. The germline V gene encodes CDR1 SGHVS and CDR2 FNYEAQ. V was shortened by 5 bases and J by 4 bases, with 12 bases between the two germline ends. CDR3 in DNA: TGTGCCAGCAGCCCCCAAACGGTGTATAATTCACCCCTCCACTTT. Its protein product is CASSPQTVYNSPLHF.

The V call is TRBV7-8, the J call TRBJ2-7; the D gene is possibly TRBD1 (6 bases). With 1 base removed from V and 2 bases from J, the gap between germline ends came to 12 bases. Germline V gene data show CDR1 as SGHVS and CDR2 as FQNEAQ. The CDR3 runs to 15 residues. CDR3 residues: CASSLGARGTYEQYF. CDR3 bases: TGTGCCAGCAGCTTAGGGGCCAGGGGTACCTACGAGCAGTACTTC. Full variable domain (rest looked up from reference TRBV7-8 and TRBJ2-7): GAGVSQSPRYKVAKRGQDVALRCDPISGHVSLFWYQQALGQGPEFLTYFQNEAQLDKSGLPSDRFFAERPEGSVSTLKIQRTQQEDSAVYLCASSLGARGTYEQYFGPGTRLTVT.

The chain couples TRBV29-1 to TRBJ2-5; D gene ambiguous. Germline loops: CDR1 SQVTM, CDR2 ANQGSEA. This CDR3 is built from 12 residues. Trimming pared 4 bases from V and 7 bases from J, leaving 13 bases between. The CDR3 DNA reads as TGCAGCGTTGGGGGATGGAAAGCGACCCAGTACTTC. Its protein is CSVGGWKATQYF.

The V and J genes are TRBV5-1 and TRBJ1-1, with D possibly matching TRBD1 (6 bases). The CDR3 is 15 residues long. From germline, CDR1 is SGHRS and CDR2 YFSETQ. V lost 2 bases to trimming and J lost 4 bases, with 15 bases between them. CDR3: CASSFRVGGSTEAFF. CDR3 bases: TGCGCCAGCAGCTTCCGGGTAGGGGGGTCCACTGAAGCTTTCTTT.

The rearrangement uses TRBV7-2 and TRBJ2-1, with 10 bases matching TRBD2. Germline trimming cut 6 bases from V and 10 bases from J; bases unmatched to any gene: 15. The CDR3 totals 16 residues. The germline V gene encodes CDR1 SGHTA and CDR2 FQGNSA. CDR3 sequence reads: CASRGVAGLATEEQFF. The DNA of the CDR3 is TGTGCCAGCAGGGGGGTTGCGGGACTAGCGACCGAGGAGCAGTTCTTC.

The chain links TRBV7-9 to TRBJ2-1; TRBD2 aligns across 12 bases. This CDR3 has 14 amino acids. With 8 bases clipped from V and 10 bases from J, the junction kept 9 bases outside the gene matches. Germline CDR1 SEHNR, CDR2 FQNEAQ (reference sequence). The CDR3 sequence is CASGSSGGAFEQFF. Here the CDR3 DNA reads TGTGCCAGCGGATCTAGCGGGGGGGCCTTCGAGCAGTTCTTC.

The chain carries TRBV12-3 or TRBV12-4 and TRBJ1-3; the D gene is possibly TRBD1 (5 bases). V was trimmed by 5 bases and J by 0 bases, leaving 17 bases between them. The CDR3 is made up of 17 amino acids. The CDR3 reads CASSRGAAIRSGNTIYF. CDR3 DNA sequence: TGTGCCAGCAGTAGGGGTGCAGCTATCCGCTCTGGAAACACCATATATTTT.

The count of this clonotype is one. The V call is TRBV7-9, the J call TRBJ2-7; weak D call: TRBD1 (5 bases). V was trimmed by 10 bases and J by 0 bases, leaving 16 bases between them. CDR3 length equals 14 residues. CDR1 is SEHNR and CDR2 is FQNEAQ in the germline V gene (reference sequence). CDR3 nucleotides: TGTGCCACAAGGGGCGGTCCGAGCTCCTACGAGCAGTACTTC. Encoded protein: CATRGGPSSYEQYF.

V usage is TRBV7-2 and J usage is TRBJ1-1; D might be TRBD1 (5 bases). Trimming stripped 1 base from V and 6 bases from J, with 18 bases between. The CDR3 sequence is 16 residues long. Germline V CDR1 and CDR2: SGHTA, FQGNSA. CDR3: CASSLGGWGGSPEAFF. The CDR3 region has the DNA TGTGCCAGCAGCTTAGGGGGGTGGGGGGGGAGTCCTGAAGCTTTCTTT.

This chain connects TRBV11-2 to TRBJ2-7; 7 nucleotides align to TRBD2. CDR3 length: 18 amino acids. V dropped 5 bases and J dropped 7; count of bases not matched to a gene: 23. Germline V gene lookup returns CDR1 SGHAT and CDR2 FQNNGV. The CDR3 DNA sequence: TGTGCCAGCAGCCCACTGCCAGGGAGGGACCCTCTGTTGGGGGAGCAGTACTTC. Translation: CASSPLPGRDPLLGEQYF.

There are many counts of this clonotype. The V call is TRBV12-3 or TRBV12-4, the J call TRBJ1-5; D is perhaps TRBD1 (5 bases). The CDR3 is 13 amino acids. V lost 4 bases, J lost 4 bases, and 8 bases lay in between. DNA for the CDR3: TGTGCCAGCAGTTGGGACGGGAATCAGCCCCAGCATTTT. Its translation: CASSWDGNQPQHF.

The chain has TRBV4-1 and TRBJ2-1; TRBD2 might be the D (6 bases). The V and J ends lost 6 bases and 9 bases respectively, with 18 bases between them. Germline V gene sequence: CDR1 MGHRA, CDR2 YSYEKL. CDR3 length equals 14 residues. CDR3 nucleotide sequence: TGCGCCAGCAGGCACGGACTAAGGTTCGGTGAGCAGTTCTTC. Protein: CASRHGLRFGEQFF.

The chain recombines TRBV7-2 with TRBJ2-2; TRBD2 might be the D (6 bases). In germline, CDR1 is SGHTA, CDR2 FQGNSA. The ends were cut back, 5 bases at V and 0 bases at J, with 16 bases in the middle. The length of the CDR3 is 17 residues. Here the CDR3 reads CASSRRGTAANTGELFF. The DNA of the CDR3 is TGTGCCAGCAGCCGACGCGGGACGGCCGCGAACACCGGGGAGCTGTTTTTT. Looking up the rest from reference TRBV7-2 and TRBJ2-2 gives the full variable domain: GAGVSQSPSNKVTEKGKDVELRCDPISGHTALYWYRQSLGQGLEFLIYFQGNSAPDKSGLPSDRFSAERTGGSVSTLTIQRTQQEDSAVYLCASSRRGTAANTGELFFGEGSRLTVL.